Here is one TCR beta chain with its context. Antigen: not known. Both 60 Vbeta primers and 13 Jbeta primers went into the PCR. Libraries were prepared by immunoSEQ multiplex PCR; TCRdb keeps only in-frame clonotypes and omits some of them. The table has a few hundred thousand clones, approximately 80% seen once. This sample stems from a study of cytomegalovirus exposure and HLA in healthy donors. The CDR3 is 16 residues long. Whole-study results and caveats: Some V segments, TRBV6-2 and TRBV6-3 among them, were indistinguishable and were therefore excluded.

The clonotype was recovered from a girl under 10 years old in good health and CMV-seronegative. The chain employs TRBV1 and TRBJ2-3; the table gives TRBD2 as D, unverified against the DNA. TRBV1 is an annotated pseudogene. The source material was PBMCs. CDR3 nucleotides: TGCACCAGCAGCCACCCGCTAGCGGTTAGCACAGATACGCAGTATTTT. It specifies CTSSHPLAVSTDTQYF.